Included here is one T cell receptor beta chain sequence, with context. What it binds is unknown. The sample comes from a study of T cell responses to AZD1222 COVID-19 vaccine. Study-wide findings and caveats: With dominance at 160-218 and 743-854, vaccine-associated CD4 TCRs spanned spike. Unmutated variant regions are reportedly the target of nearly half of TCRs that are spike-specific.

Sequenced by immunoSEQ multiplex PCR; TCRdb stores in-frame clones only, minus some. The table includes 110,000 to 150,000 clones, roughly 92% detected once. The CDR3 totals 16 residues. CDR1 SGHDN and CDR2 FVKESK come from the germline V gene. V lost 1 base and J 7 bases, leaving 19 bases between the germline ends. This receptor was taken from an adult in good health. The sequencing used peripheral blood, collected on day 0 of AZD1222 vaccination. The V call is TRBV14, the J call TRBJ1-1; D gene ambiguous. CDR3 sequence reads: CASSQGQLVSRYEAFF. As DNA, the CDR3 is TGTGCCAGCAGCCAAGGCCAATTGGTGAGCAGGTATGAAGCTTTCTTT. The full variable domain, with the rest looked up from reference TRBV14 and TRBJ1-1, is EAGVTQFPSHSVIEKGQTVTLRCDPISGHDNLYWYRRVMGKEIKFLLHFVKESKQDESGMPNNRFLAERTGGTYSTLKVQPAELEDSGVYFCASSQGQLVSRYEAFFGQGTRLTVV.